The 6 T cell receptor beta chains reported below all come from one sample, sequenced in a study of control samples from healthy donors and cancer patients. Clones were read by immunoSEQ multiplex PCR, and TCRdb kept only the in-frame ones, dropping some. The sample yields roughly 100,000 clones, about 92% seen once. The sample comprised blood. These receptors were collected from a young woman in good health.

V usage is TRBV24-1 and J usage is TRBJ1-2; the D gene is possibly TRBD1 (6 bases). V was cut by 10 bases and J by 3 bases, with 11 bases left in between. CDR3 length: 12 residues. Germline V gene lookup returns CDR1 KGHDR and CDR2 SFDVKD. CDR3 in amino acids: CATMDRDYGYTF. For the CDR3, the DNA is TGTGCCACGATGGACAGAGACTATGGCTACACCTTC.

In its sample, this clone was seen a few times. The gene calls are TRBV5-8 and TRBJ1-5, with a weak D call TRBD1 (5 bases). V gave up 4 bases and J gave up 2 bases, with 19 bases separating them. This CDR3 contains 17 residues. Germline V gene lookup returns CDR1 SGHTS and CDR2 YDEGEE. The CDR3 DNA is TGTGCCAGCAGCGGCGGGGAGGGGCGCGGGGGCAATCAGCCCCAGCATTTT. Protein product: CASSGGEGRGGNQPQHF.

The chain employs TRBV24-1 and TRBJ1-5; D is uncertain. This CDR3 has 19 residues. V was cut by 0 bases and J by 6 bases, with 23 bases left in between. Germline V gene lookup returns CDR1 KGHDR and CDR2 SFDVKD. CDR3 DNA sequence: TGTGCCACCAGTGATTTGATGGATGAAACAGCGAGGTTGGCTCAGCCCCAGCATTTT. This codes for CATSDLMDETARLAQPQHF.

This clone was seen a single time. V is TRBV3-1 (or the pseudogene TRBV3-2) and J is TRBJ1-1; D ambiguous. The CDR3 has 15 amino acids. Trimming took off 4 bases at V and 2 bases at J, with 14 bases between the two ends. From germline, CDR1 is LGHDT and CDR2 YNNKEL (reference sequence). CDR3 loop: CASSPPGRVNTEAFF. In nucleotides, the CDR3 is TGTGCCAGCAGCCCCCCCGGACGGGTCAACACTGAAGCTTTCTTT.

The chain combines TRBV5-1 with TRBJ1-1, with D possibly being TRBD1 (5 bases). The germline V gene has CDR1 SGHRS and CDR2 YFSETQ. The CDR3 consists of 13 residues. V was cut by 4 bases and J by 5 bases, with 12 bases left in between. CDR3 residues: CASSRGGLTEAFF. Written as DNA, the CDR3 is TGCGCCAGCAGCCGTGGGGGGTTGACTGAAGCTTTCTTT.

This rearrangement joins TRBV7-9 to TRBJ1-2, with TRBD1 matching over 7 bases. J was trimmed by 8 bases and V by 3 bases; bases with no gene match: 9. Germline values: CDR1 SEHNR, CDR2 FQNEAQ (reference sequence). The CDR3 consists of 14 residues. This chain's CDR3 is CASSLVTGLGGYTF. The CDR3 DNA is TGTGCCAGCAGCTTGGTGACAGGGCTGGGCGGCTACACCTTC.